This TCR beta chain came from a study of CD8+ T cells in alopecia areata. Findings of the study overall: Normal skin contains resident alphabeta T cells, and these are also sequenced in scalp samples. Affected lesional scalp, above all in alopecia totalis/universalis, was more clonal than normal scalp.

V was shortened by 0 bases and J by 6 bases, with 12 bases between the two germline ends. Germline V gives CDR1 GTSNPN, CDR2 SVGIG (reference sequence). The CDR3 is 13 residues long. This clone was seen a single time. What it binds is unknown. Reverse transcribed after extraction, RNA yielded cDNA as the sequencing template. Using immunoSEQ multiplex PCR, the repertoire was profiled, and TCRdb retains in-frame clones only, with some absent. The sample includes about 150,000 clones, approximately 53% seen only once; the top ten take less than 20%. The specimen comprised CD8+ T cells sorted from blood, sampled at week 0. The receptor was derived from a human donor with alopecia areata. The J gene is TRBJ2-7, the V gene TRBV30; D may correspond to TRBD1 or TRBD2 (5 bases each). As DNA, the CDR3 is TGTGCCTGGAGTGTGGGGGTGGCCGGCGAGCAGTACTTC. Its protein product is CAWSVGVAGEQYF. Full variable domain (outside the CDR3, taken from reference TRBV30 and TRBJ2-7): SQTIHQWPATLVQPVGSPLSLECTVEGTSNPNLYWYRQAAGRGLQLLFYSVGIGQISSEVPQNLSASRPQDRQFILSSKKLLLSDSGFYLCAWSVGVAGEQYFGPGTRLTVT.